These 3 T cell receptor beta chains came from one sample sequenced in a study of OX40 agonist ivuxolimab in advanced cancers. TCRdb keeps only in-frame clones here, not all; method: immunoSEQ multiplex PCR. Found here are about 100,000 clones, under 95% of them singletons; the top ten hold 0.5% to 0.65%. Sample: CD4+ or CD8+ T cells sorted from blood, taken in a trial of the OX40 agonist ivuxolimab. Receptor source: an adult with an advanced solid tumor such as melanoma, head and neck, liver or kidney cancer.

The chain uses TRBV6-1 and TRBJ2-1; 9 bases are shared with TRBD2. The V segment lost 3 bases and the J segment 4 bases; nucleotides outside the gene matches: 7. CDR1 and CDR2 from the germline V gene are MNHNS and SASEGT. CDR3 length equals 16 residues. The CDR3 loop is CASSDVAGVGYNEQFF. In DNA form, the CDR3 reads TGTGCCAGCAGTGACGTAGCGGGAGTCGGGTACAATGAGCAGTTCTTC.

The chain carries TRBV27 and TRBJ2-7; TRBD1 matches 9 bases. V lost 6 bases to trimming and J lost 12 bases; unmatched junction nucleotides: 9. Germline assignment: CDR1 MNHEY and CDR2 SMNVEV (reference sequence). This CDR3 region has 12 residues. The CDR3 DNA reads TGTGCCAGCAGGGACAGGGGTTGGAAGTGGTACTTC. Protein sequence: CASRDRGWKWYF.

The CDR3 reads CASSSRPALGHNEQFF. The CDR3 nucleotides read TGTGCCAGCAGCTCCCGCCCCGCCCTAGGGCACAATGAGCAGTTCTTC. The chain employs TRBV7-3 and TRBJ2-1; no definite D call. The CDR3 extends over 16 amino acids. Looked up from germline, CDR1 is SGHTA and CDR2 is FQGTGA. The V and J ends lost 4 bases and 5 bases respectively, with 18 bases between them. Together with reference TRBV7-3 and TRBJ2-1, the CDR3 gives the full variable domain: GAGVSQTPSNKVTEKGKYVELRCDPISGHTALYWYRQSLGQGPEFLIYFQGTGAADDSGLPNDRFFAVRPEGSVSTLKIQRTERGDSAVYLCASSSRPALGHNEQFFGPGTRLTVL.